Below, 32 T cell receptor beta chains from the same sample are listed, as sequenced in a study of T cells after yellow fever vaccination. TCRdb fed the 5' RACE reads into MiXCR, producing one record per CDR3 protein. The table records roughly 70,000 distinct CDR3 sequences, about 7.7% of them present only once. This specimen consisted of CD8+ T cells sorted from PBMCs, obtained on the day of the yellow fever booster vaccination. These receptors came from a man aged 30-40 years who received the YFV17D yellow fever vaccine.

The chain uses TRBV30 and TRBJ2-6; D is unclear. This CDR3 has 15 residues. Germline V gene data show CDR1 as GTSNPN and CDR2 as SVGIG (reference sequence). The V and J ends lost 1 base and 0 bases respectively, with 7 bases between them. Here the CDR3 DNA reads TGTGCCTGGAGTGAATTCCGCTCTGGGGCCAACGTCCTGACTTTC. This gives the protein CAWSEFRSGANVLTF.

The chain links TRBV19 to TRBJ1-1; weak D call: TRBD1 (5 bases). Per the germline V gene, CDR1 is LNHDA and CDR2 is SQIVND (reference sequence). V was clipped by 8 bases and J by 4 bases, with 8 bases between them. The CDR3 has 11 residues. This CDR3 reads CASGQGTEAFF. The CDR3 DNA reads as TGTGCCAGTGGGCAGGGCACTGAAGCTTTCTTT.

V gene TRBV12-3 or TRBV12-4 combines with J gene TRBJ2-3, with 13 nucleotides matching TRBD2. CDR3 size: 15 residues. With V trimmed by 6 bases and J by 6 bases, 6 bases remained unmatched. CDR3 coding DNA: TGTGCCAGCAGCCTGACTAGCGGGAGGTTGGATACGCAGTATTTT. This encodes CASSLTSGRLDTQYF.

There are a few counts of this clonotype. The chain carries TRBV7-9 and TRBJ2-5; D not resolved. This CDR3 has 14 residues. Trimming cost V 5 bases and J 4 bases, with 14 bases left between them. Germline V gives CDR1 SEHNR, CDR2 FQNEAQ (reference sequence). CDR3 sequence reads: CASSPFSATETQYF. The DNA for the CDR3 is TGTGCCAGCAGCCCCTTCTCGGCCACAGAGACCCAGTACTTC.

The V call is TRBV3-1, the J call TRBJ2-7; D possibly corresponds to TRBD1 (5 bases). This CDR3 has 16 residues. The V gene's germline CDR1 is LGHDT and CDR2 YNNKEL (reference sequence). Trimming took 4 bases from V and 2 from J, leaving 18 bases between them. CDR3 DNA sequence: TGTGCCAGCAGCCCGACCCCTCTACGACAGCCCTACGAGCAGTACTTC. It codes for CASSPTPLRQPYEQYF.

This chain links TRBV21-1 with TRBJ2-7; the table calls TRBD1, which could not be checked here. TRBV21-1 is a recognized pseudogene. This CDR3 is built from 14 residues. CDR3 in DNA: TGTGCCAGCAGCAAGGGGCCGGGCCCCTACGAGCAGTACTTC. This codes for CASSKGPGPYEQYF.

In this sample, this clonotype turned up a few times. The CDR3 sequence is CASTETSGREETQYF. The CDR3 coding sequence is TGTGCCAGCACCGAGACTAGCGGGAGGGAAGAGACCCAGTACTTC. The rearrangement links TRBV12-3 or TRBV12-4 to TRBJ2-5; TRBD2 aligns across 14 bases. V gave up 7 bases and J gave up 3 bases; unmatched junction bases: 4. The CDR3 runs 15 residues.

The rearrangement uses TRBV20-1 and TRBJ2-5; perhaps TRBD2 as D (5 bases). The CDR3 spans 18 residues. Germline CDR1 DFQATT, CDR2 SNEGSKA (reference sequence). The ends were cut back, 4 bases at V and 3 bases at J, with 27 bases in the middle. CDR3 nucleotides: TGCAGTGCTATGAAACTAGATGTGACCCTCGGCGGAAAAGAGACCCAGTACTTC. Protein: CSAMKLDVTLGGKETQYF.

This clonotype was recorded at least ten times. The chain couples TRBV14 to TRBJ2-7, with D perhaps TRBD1 or TRBD2 (5 bases each). This CDR3 spans 14 amino acids. The V gene lost 3 bases and the J gene lost 5 bases, with 14 bases spanning the gap. Germline V lookup: CDR1 SGHDN, CDR2 FVKESK. The CDR3 DNA follows: TGTGCCAGCAGCCAGGGATTTGGGACCCACGAGCAGTACTTC. Its translation: CASSQGFGTHEQYF.

This clonotype has more than one count but fewer than ten. The chain recombines TRBV5-6 with TRBJ1-1; D is perhaps TRBD1 (5 bases). V was clipped by 3 bases and J by 10 bases, with 13 bases between them. CDR1 and CDR2 (germline): SGHDT, YYEEEE. The CDR3 runs to 12 residues. CDR3: CASSSPGEIAFF. The DNA for the CDR3 is TGTGCCAGCAGCTCCCCGGGGGAGATAGCTTTCTTT.

In its sample, this clonotype was seen a few times. The chain carries TRBV5-8 and TRBJ2-5; 9 nucleotides line up with TRBD2. V trimming: 4 bases; J trimming: 5 bases; junction bases outside the gene matches: 6. The CDR3 is made up of 14 amino acids. Germline loops: CDR1 SGHTS, CDR2 YDEGEE. This CDR3 reads CASSHGREGETQYF. In nucleotides, the CDR3 is TGTGCCAGCAGCCACGGGCGGGAGGGTGAGACCCAGTACTTC. Full variable domain (outside the CDR3, taken from reference TRBV5-8 and TRBJ2-5): EAGVTQSPTHLIKTRGQQATLRCSPISGHTSVYWYQQALGLGLQFLLWYDEGEERNRGNFPPRFSGRQFPNYSSELNVNALELEDSALYLCASSHGREGETQYFGPGTRLLVL.

In its sample, this clonotype was seen a few times. One end of the junction varies from germline; a read error may be responsible. This sequence joins TRBV9 and TRBJ2-2; possible D gene TRBD2, 7 bases. The germline gives CDR1 SGDLS, CDR2 YYNGEE. The CDR3 loop spans 16 amino acids. The CDR3 loop is CASSVAGGLNPGELFF. The CDR3 region has the DNA TGTGCCAGCAGCGTAGCGGGGGGCCTGAACCCCGGGGAGCTGTTTTTT.

By share, this clonotype ranks as medium-sized. The gene calls are TRBV4-3 and TRBJ2-1; unclear D gene. V was cut by 0 bases and J by 9 bases, with 12 bases left in between. Germline V gives CDR1 LGHNA, CDR2 YSLEER. The CDR3 covers 14 residues. The CDR3 here is CASSQDREHAEQFF. The CDR3 DNA follows: TGCGCCAGCAGCCAAGATCGCGAGCATGCTGAGCAGTTCTTC.

This clonotype was picked up a small number of times. The V and J genes are TRBV20-1 and TRBJ2-5; TRBD1 is a possible D gene (6 bases). Trimming removed 4 bases from V and 1 base from J, with 16 bases in between. The CDR3 contains 15 residues. Looked up from germline, CDR1 is DFQATT and CDR2 is SNEGSKA (reference sequence). The CDR3 DNA reads as TGCAGTGCTATCCTGATTTCAGGGGCCCAAGAGACCCAGTACTTC. It is translated as CSAILISGAQETQYF.

This clonotype was detected only a few times. The rearrangement uses TRBV7-9 and TRBJ2-3; no definite D call. Germline CDR1 SEHNR, CDR2 FQNEAQ (reference sequence). V gave up 5 bases and J gave up 6 bases, with 3 bases separating them. The CDR3 covers 10 residues. The CDR3 sequence: CASSDDTQYF. DNA for the CDR3: TGTGCCAGCAGCGACGATACGCAGTATTTT.

This clonotype showed up just a few times. As DNA, the CDR3 is TGTGCCAGCAGCTCGGAATCGACAGGTACAGCTGAAGCTTTCTTT. Its protein product is CASSSESTGTAEAFF. This sequence joins TRBV5-4 and TRBJ1-1, with D perhaps matching TRBD1 (6 bases). V was pared by 3 bases and J by 6 bases, with 18 bases between. Germline V lookup: CDR1 SGHNT, CDR2 YYREEE (reference sequence). The CDR3 covers 15 residues. The variable domain in full, completed from reference TRBV5-4 and TRBJ1-1, reads ETGVTQSPTHLIKTRGQQVTLRCSSQSGHNTVSWYQQALGQGPQFIFQYYREEENGRGNFPPRFSGLQFPNYSSELNVNALELDDSALYLCASSSESTGTAEAFFGQGTRLTVV.

This clonotype came up a few times. This sequence joins TRBV7-9 and TRBJ2-7, with D possibly being TRBD1 (5 bases). The germline CDR1 and CDR2 sequences are SEHNR and FQNEAQ (reference sequence). CDR3 size: 15 residues. V shed 5 bases and J shed 5 bases, with 19 bases lying between them. This chain's CDR3 is CASSPPQGVLDEQYF. The DNA for the CDR3 is TGTGCCAGCAGCCCCCCGCAGGGTGTTCTCGACGAGCAGTACTTC.

The chain couples TRBV6-5 to TRBJ2-1; D gene uncertain. This CDR3 is 11 amino acids long. Trimming shortened V by 2 bases and J by 5 bases, and 1 base separated the two germline ends. The germline CDR1 and CDR2 sequences are MNHEY and SVGAGI. The CDR3 sequence is CASSYDNEQFF. Written as DNA, the CDR3 is TGTGCCAGCAGTTACGACAATGAGCAGTTCTTC.

Here the CDR3 reads CASSHSLAEPYNEQFF. Here the CDR3 DNA reads TGCGCCAGCAGCCATTCACTAGCGGAACCCTACAATGAGCAGTTCTTC. The chain recombines TRBV4-3 with TRBJ2-1; 8 nucleotides line up with TRBD2. The CDR3 runs to 16 residues. Trimming cost V 3 bases and J 2 bases; bases outside gene matches: 6. CDR1 and CDR2 (germline): LGHNA, YSLEER.

This clonotype was observed a few times. This chain links TRBV5-5 with TRBJ1-4, with D uncertain. Germline values: CDR1 SGHKS, CDR2 YYEKEE (reference sequence). The CDR3 has 15 amino acids. V lost 5 bases and J lost 10, with 21 bases in between. In nucleotides, the CDR3 is TGTGCCAGCAGTCTTTTTGAGACCCTTGAACGAAAACTGTTTTTT. Its translation is CASSLFETLERKLFF.

This clonotype was seen more than once but under ten times. CDR3 sequence: CAILRGTGELFF. The CDR3 DNA sequence: TGTGCCATCCTGCGTGGCACCGGGGAGCTGTTTTTT. The chain carries TRBV27 and TRBJ2-2; unclear D gene. This CDR3 region has 12 residues. The germline V and J ends were trimmed by 10 bases and 4 bases, with 10 bases remaining between them. Per germline, CDR1 MNHEY and CDR2 SMNVEV (reference sequence).

Only a few counts were recorded for this clonotype. The rearrangement joins TRBV6-2 or TRBV6-3 to TRBJ2-1; D may be TRBD2 (6 bases). V lost 0 bases and J 0 bases, leaving 9 bases between the germline ends. This CDR3 has 16 residues. Germline CDR1 and CDR2: MNHEY and SVGEGT. CDR3 DNA sequence: TGTGCCAGCAGTTACTCGACCGGGAGCTCCTACAATGAGCAGTTCTTC. This sequence encodes CASSYSTGSSYNEQFF.

This sequence joins TRBV7-2 and TRBJ1-2, with 7 bases identical to TRBD1. The germline V gene has CDR1 SGHTA and CDR2 FQGNSA. This CDR3 region has 15 residues. V shed 5 bases and J 3 bases; nucleotides not matched to a gene: 9. The DNA of the CDR3 is TGTGCCAGCAGCCCTTCAGGGGGTGGGTACTATGGCTACACCTTC. Its protein product is CASSPSGGGYYGYTF.

The chain couples TRBV28 to TRBJ2-7; possible D gene TRBD2, 6 bases. V dropped 6 bases and J dropped 8 bases, with 17 bases sitting between them. The CDR3 extends over 13 amino acids. From germline, CDR1 is MDHEN and CDR2 SYDVKM. CDR3 loop: CASRGGTPGKQYF. CDR3 coding DNA: TGTGCCAGCAGGGGCGGGACCCCTGGGAAGCAGTACTTC.

The rearrangement joins TRBV20-1 to TRBJ2-3; the D gene is possibly TRBD2 (6 bases). This CDR3 contains 16 residues. CDR1 DFQATT and CDR2 SNEGSKA come from the germline V gene (reference sequence). The V end was cut by 3 bases, the J end by 1 base, with 17 bases between. The chain's CDR3 is CSASSGVRDGTDTQYF. The CDR3 DNA sequence: TGCAGTGCTAGTTCGGGAGTTCGCGATGGCACAGATACGCAGTATTTT.

This clonotype was found a few times. The chain uses TRBV2 and TRBJ2-1; maybe TRBD1 (6 bases). The V and J ends lost 4 bases and 10 bases respectively, with 11 bases between them. The germline V gene has CDR1 SNHLY and CDR2 FYNNEI. The length of the CDR3 is 12 residues. The CDR3, as DNA: TGTGCCAGCAGTGGGGACACCTTAGAGCAGTTCTTC. Encoded protein: CASSGDTLEQFF.

This clonotype appeared a few times. The rearrangement uses TRBV10-3 and TRBJ2-3, with TRBD2 matching over 8 bases. With 8 bases clipped from V and 4 bases from J, the junction kept 8 bases outside the gene matches. The CDR3 loop spans 14 amino acids. CDR1 is ENHRY, CDR2 SYGVKD, per germline. The CDR3 spells CAIPSREEADTQYF. CDR3 nucleotide sequence: TGTGCCATCCCATCGCGGGAGGAGGCAGATACGCAGTATTTT.

There are a few counts of this clonotype. The V and J genes are TRBV13 and TRBJ2-1; 12 bases line up with TRBD2. The length of the CDR3 is 16 residues. V gave up 5 bases and J gave up 8 bases; unmatched junction bases: 10. Per the germline V gene, CDR1 is PRHDT and CDR2 is FYEKMQ (reference sequence). The CDR3 spells CASSPRLAGAFYEQFF. The CDR3 DNA reads as TGTGCCAGCAGCCCCCGACTAGCGGGAGCGTTTTATGAGCAGTTCTTC.

This clonotype was detected ten times or more. The chain recombines TRBV6-5 with TRBJ2-1; 7 bases line up with TRBD2. Germline assignment: CDR1 MNHEY and CDR2 SVGAGI. The CDR3 runs 12 residues. With V trimmed by 6 bases and J by 12 bases, 8 bases remained unmatched. CDR3 sequence: CASSLEGLTQFF. CDR3 sequence (DNA): TGTGCCAGCAGCCTAGAGGGACTAACGCAGTTCTTC.

The sample holds many counts of this clonotype. The chain joins TRBV12-3 or TRBV12-4 to TRBJ2-1; unclear D gene. The CDR3 totals 12 residues. The V and J ends lost 5 bases and 6 bases respectively, with 8 bases between them. The CDR3 loop is CASSLSPNEQFF. The CDR3 bases are TGTGCCAGCAGTCTCAGCCCCAATGAGCAGTTCTTC.

The V gene is TRBV27, the J gene TRBJ2-1; maybe TRBD2 (5 bases). Per germline, CDR1 MNHEY and CDR2 SMNVEV (reference sequence). Deletions cut 5 bases from V and 9 bases from J, with 14 bases between. The length of the CDR3 is 13 residues. Here the CDR3 DNA reads TGTGCCAGCAGTGCGCTACAGAGCGGTGAGCAGTTCTTC. Translation: CASSALQSGEQFF.

The chain employs TRBV7-8 and TRBJ2-1; D unresolved. CDR1 and CDR2 from the germline V gene are SGHVS and FQNEAQ. This CDR3 contains 14 residues. V lost 0 bases, J lost 9 bases, and 12 bases lay in between. The CDR3 sequence: CASSLASSLPEQFF. CDR3 nucleotide sequence: TGTGCCAGCAGCTTAGCGTCGAGTCTTCCTGAGCAGTTCTTC. The full variable domain, in which reference TRBV7-8 and TRBJ2-1 provide the parts outside the CDR3, is GAGVSQSPRYKVAKRGQDVALRCDPISGHVSLFWYQQALGQGPEFLTYFQNEAQLDKSGLPSDRFFAERPEGSVSTLKIQRTQQEDSAVYLCASSLASSLPEQFFGPGTRLTVL.